Included here is one TCR beta chain sequence, with context. With random hexamers, reverse transcription was performed on roughly 0.5 to 1 ug of RNA. Amplification of TCR beta CDR3 used immunoSEQ multiplex PCR across 54 Vbeta and 13 Jbeta. Each CDR3 protein is one row after TCRdb ran MiXCR on the immunoSEQ multiplex PCR reads. Of around 85,000 distinct CDR3 sequences listed, 95% are singletons. Germline trimming cut 8 bases from V and 6 bases from J; bases unmatched to any gene: 5. This CDR3 contains 13 residues. Germline values: CDR1 MGHDK, CDR2 SYGVNS. This record belongs to a study of CD8 T cells in Susac syndrome.

Sequenced input: CD8+ T cells from PBMCs. V gene TRBV25-1 combines with J gene TRBJ2-2; 8 bases match TRBD2. The TCR originated in a human donor with Susac syndrome. CDR3 region: CASGGTSSGELFF. The DNA for the CDR3 is TGTGCCAGCGGGGGGACTAGTTCCGGGGAGCTGTTTTTT.